This T cell receptor beta chain appears in the sequencing data of a study of T cell responses to AZD1222 COVID-19 vaccine. Sequencing was performed with immunoSEQ multiplex PCR; in TCRdb, only in-frame clones are kept and a portion is missing. This sample carries over 130,000 clones, around nine tenths of them seen once, and the ten largest clones take around 3.1%. A remark on this clone: Its specificity is not known.

V gave up 4 bases and J gave up 7 bases; unmatched junction bases: 4. CDR1 and CDR2 from the germline V gene are LNHDA and SQIVND (reference sequence). CDR3 length: 14 amino acids. Investigators merged groups given second doses at roughly 4 or roughly 12 weeks. The study's findings and limits: At baseline, seropositivity was found in only 5 to 7 AZD1222 recipients.

The source was peripheral blood, collected 28 days after the second AZD1222 dose. V usage is TRBV19 and J usage is TRBJ2-1, with 10 nucleotides matching TRBD1. The sequence derives from an adult who received the AZD1222 COVID-19 vaccine. The CDR3 sequence is CASSSRTGGNEQFF. The CDR3 DNA sequence: TGTGCCAGTAGTAGCCGGACAGGGGGAAATGAGCAGTTCTTC. The complete variable domain, with remaining parts taken from reference TRBV19 and TRBJ2-1, reads DGGITQSPKYLFRKEGQNVTLSCEQNLNHDAMYWYRQDPGQGLRLIYYSQIVNDFQKGDIAEGYSVSREKKESFPLTVTSAQKNPTAFYLCASSSRTGGNEQFFGPGTRLTVL.